In its sample, the clone carrying this T cell receptor beta chain was seen once. CDR3 size: 14 residues. Germline V CDR1 and CDR2: SQVTM, ANQGSEA. The ends were cut back, 4 bases at V and 0 bases at J, with 10 bases in the middle. Assay: immunoSEQ multiplex PCR; the TCRdb copy retains only in-frame clones and omits some. The profile shows about 57,000 clones, 90% to 95% of them singletons. This entry is derived from a study of T cell changes during pregnancy in multiple sclerosis. Sequencing used peripheral blood, obtained after pregnancy. The chain carries TRBV29-1 and TRBJ1-5, with D perhaps TRBD1 (6 bases). The sequence was collected from a female donor with multiple sclerosis, enrolled in a pregnancy study. The chain's CDR3 is CSVGEGDSNQPQHF. CDR3 coding DNA: TGCAGCGTTGGGGAGGGGGATAGCAATCAGCCCCAGCATTTT.